These 10 T cell receptor beta chains were all obtained from the same sample, sequenced in a study of shared clonotypes between healthy human individuals. The repertoire was sequenced with immunoSEQ multiplex PCR; TCRdb's copy has only in-frame clones and lacks some. The table shows roughly 1.4 million clones, with approximately 98.5% occurring only once. What was sequenced was naive CD4+ T cells sorted from blood. The subset here: CD45RA+ positively selected. These receptors were collected from a man aged 25 to 40 in good health.

The chain uses TRBV27 and TRBJ2-7; 7 bases are a match to TRBD1. CDR1 and CDR2 (germline): MNHEY, SMNVEV (reference sequence). This CDR3 comprises 15 residues. V dropped 5 bases and J dropped 6; count of bases not matched to a gene: 13. The DNA of the CDR3 is TGTGCCAGCAGTCCCCAGGGGACAGCGGCCCGCGAGCAGTACTTC. It codes for CASSPQGTAAREQYF.

The chain is built from TRBV2 and TRBJ1-4, with D uncertain. This CDR3 spans 10 amino acids. Germline V gives CDR1 SNHLY, CDR2 FYNNEI. V lost 3 bases and J lost 8, with 1 base in between. The CDR3 protein is CASSEEKLFF. DNA for the CDR3: TGTGCCAGCAGTGAGGAAAAACTGTTTTTT.

The chain employs TRBV18 and TRBJ2-7, with D hard to call. CDR3 size: 15 residues. V dropped 2 bases and J dropped 6 bases, with 17 bases sitting between them. Germline V gene sequence: CDR1 KGHSH, CDR2 LQKENI. CDR3 nucleotide sequence: TGTGCCAGCTCACCAAGGGAAATAGGACGCTCCGAGCAGTACTTC. Protein: CASSPREIGRSEQYF.

The chain links TRBV6-6 to TRBJ1-2; TRBD1 is a possible D gene (6 bases). Germline CDR1 MNHNY, CDR2 SVGAGI (reference sequence). The CDR3 loop spans 16 amino acids. With 0 bases removed from V and 8 bases from J, the gap between germline ends came to 19 bases. The CDR3 region has the DNA TGTGCCAGCAGTTACTCAACCGGGCGGGGGCTAAACGGCTACACCTTC. This sequence encodes CASSYSTGRGLNGYTF.

The chain carries TRBV19 and TRBJ1-3, with 10 bases lining up with TRBD1. J lost 4 bases, V lost 5 bases, and 14 bases had no gene match. This CDR3 has 18 amino acids. From germline, CDR1 is LNHDA and CDR2 SQIVND (reference sequence). CDR3 in amino acids: CASSLGRPGQGFGNTIYF. The DNA of the CDR3 is TGTGCCAGTAGTCTCGGAAGGCCGGGACAGGGGTTCGGAAACACCATATATTTT.

The chain has TRBV7-8 and TRBJ2-7; TRBD2 agrees at 7 bases. J was trimmed by 3 bases and V by 2 bases; bases with no gene match: 7. The V gene's germline CDR1 is SGHVS and CDR2 FQNEAQ. The CDR3 spans 15 residues. The CDR3 bases are TGTGCCAGCAGCTTAAGGGCGGGAGCCTTCTACGAGCAGTACTTC. Translation gives CASSLRAGAFYEQYF.

This clone appeared a few times. The genes are TRBV7-8 and TRBJ2-6; D remains unclear. V lost 1 base and J lost 5, with 6 bases in between. This CDR3 has 14 residues. Germline-derived CDR1 and CDR2 are SGHVS and FQNEAQ. The CDR3 nucleotides read TGTGCCAGCAGCTTAGACGGCTGGGCCAACGTCCTGACTTTC. Its protein product is CASSLDGWANVLTF.

V and J are TRBV7-9 and TRBJ1-2, with TRBD1 matching over 10 bases. The V segment lost 2 bases and the J segment 5 bases; nucleotides outside the gene matches: 5. CDR3 size: 15 residues. Per the germline V gene, CDR1 is SEHNR and CDR2 is FQNEAQ (reference sequence). The DNA of the CDR3 is TGTGCCAGCAGCTTACAAGACAGGGGGCCTTATGGCTACACCTTC. Amino acids: CASSLQDRGPYGYTF.

This sequence joins TRBV18 and TRBJ1-1; no clear D gene. Trimming shortened V by 2 bases and J by 0 bases, and 7 bases separated the two germline ends. The germline gives CDR1 KGHSH, CDR2 LQKENI. The CDR3 length is 14 residues. The CDR3, as DNA: TGTGCCAGCTCACCATCAGGAATGAACACTGAAGCTTTCTTT. Residues: CASSPSGMNTEAFF.

The gene calls are TRBV15 and TRBJ2-1; 7 bases are shared with TRBD1. From germline, CDR1 is LNHNV and CDR2 YYDKDF (reference sequence). The CDR3 loop spans 13 amino acids. The junction had 10 bases not matched to a gene; V was cut back by 8 bases and J by 9 bases. The CDR3 coding sequence is TGTGCCACCTGTCGACAGGGTCTCTTTGAGCAGTTCTTC. It translates to CATCRQGLFEQFF.